This T cell receptor (beta chain) was identified in a study of blood T cell repertoires in COVID-19. Germline V CDR1 and CDR2: LNHDA, SQIVND (reference sequence). The V end lost 9 bases, the J end lost 2 bases, and 13 bases lay between the germline ends. This CDR3 spans 13 amino acids. Per the original methods: Reference gene primer amplification gave estimated nucleated cell counts. Assay used: immunoSEQ multiplex PCR; TCRdb lists only in-frame clones, some missing. V and J calls and clone size are copied from that table; D and trimming were computed from the DNA. The sample consists of roughly 300,000 clones, 70% to 90% of them appearing once. The recovered donors of Cohort 3 showed two negative PCRs, clearance, or symptom resolution.

The chain has TRBV19 and TRBJ2-5; possible D gene TRBD1, 5 bases. This TCR was sampled from a man aged 25-40 years who had recovered from COVID-19. The source material was PBMCs or T cells enriched from blood (not recorded which). The CDR3 region has the DNA TGTGCCAGCCGGACATCTGCGCAAGAGACCCAGTACTTC. Its translation is CASRTSAQETQYF.